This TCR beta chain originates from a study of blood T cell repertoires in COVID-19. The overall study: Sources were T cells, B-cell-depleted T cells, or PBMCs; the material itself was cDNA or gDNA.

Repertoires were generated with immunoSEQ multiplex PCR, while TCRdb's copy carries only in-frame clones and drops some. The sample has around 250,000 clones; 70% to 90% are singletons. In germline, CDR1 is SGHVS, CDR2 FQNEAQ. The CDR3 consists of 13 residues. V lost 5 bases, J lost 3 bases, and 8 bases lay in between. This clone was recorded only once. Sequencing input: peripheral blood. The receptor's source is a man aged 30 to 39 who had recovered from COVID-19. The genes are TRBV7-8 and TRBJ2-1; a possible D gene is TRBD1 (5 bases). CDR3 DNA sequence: TGTGCCAGCAGCCTAGACAGCTACAATGAGCAGTTCTTC. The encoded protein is CASSLDSYNEQFF.